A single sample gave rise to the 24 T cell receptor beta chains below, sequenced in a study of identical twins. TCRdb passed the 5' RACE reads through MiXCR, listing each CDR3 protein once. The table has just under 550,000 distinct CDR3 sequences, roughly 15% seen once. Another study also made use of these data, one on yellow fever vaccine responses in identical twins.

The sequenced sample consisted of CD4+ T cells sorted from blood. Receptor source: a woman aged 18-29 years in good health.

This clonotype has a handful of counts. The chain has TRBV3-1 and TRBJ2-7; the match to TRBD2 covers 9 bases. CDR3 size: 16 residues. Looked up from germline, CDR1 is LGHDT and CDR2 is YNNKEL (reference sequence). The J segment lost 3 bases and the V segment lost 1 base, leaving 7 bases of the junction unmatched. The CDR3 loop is CASSQVGLAGSYEQYF. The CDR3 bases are TGTGCCAGCAGCCAAGTCGGGCTAGCGGGAAGCTACGAGCAGTACTTC.

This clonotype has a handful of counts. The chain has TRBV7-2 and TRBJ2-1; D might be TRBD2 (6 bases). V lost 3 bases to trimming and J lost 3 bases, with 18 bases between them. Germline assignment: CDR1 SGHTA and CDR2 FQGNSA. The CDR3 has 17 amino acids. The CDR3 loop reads CASSFAGTSLLYNEQFF. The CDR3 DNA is TGTGCCAGCAGCTTCGCAGGGACTTCCCTTCTCTACAATGAGCAGTTCTTC.

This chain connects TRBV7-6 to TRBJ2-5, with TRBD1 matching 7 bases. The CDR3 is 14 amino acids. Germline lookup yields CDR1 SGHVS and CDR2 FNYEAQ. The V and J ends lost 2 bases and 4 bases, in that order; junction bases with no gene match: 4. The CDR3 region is CASSLHQGVETQYF. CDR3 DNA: TGTGCCAGCAGCTTACACCAGGGGGTAGAGACCCAGTACTTC.

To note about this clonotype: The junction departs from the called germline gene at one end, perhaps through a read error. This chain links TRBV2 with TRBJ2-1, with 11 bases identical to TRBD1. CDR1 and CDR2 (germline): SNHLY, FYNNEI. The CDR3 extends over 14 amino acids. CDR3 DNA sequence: TGTGCCAGCAATGAAGGACAGGGGGCAATAGAGCAGTTCTTC. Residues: CASNEGQGAIEQFF.

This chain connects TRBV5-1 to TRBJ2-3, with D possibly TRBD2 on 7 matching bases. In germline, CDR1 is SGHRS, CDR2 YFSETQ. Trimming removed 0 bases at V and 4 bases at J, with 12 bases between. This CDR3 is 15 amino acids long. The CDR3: CASSLEGGGPDTQYF. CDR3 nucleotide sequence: TGCGCCAGCAGCTTGGAAGGGGGGGGCCCAGATACGCAGTATTTT. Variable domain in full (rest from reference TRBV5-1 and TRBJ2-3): KAGVTQTPRYLIKTRGQQVTLSCSPISGHRSVSWYQQTPGQGLQFLFEYFSETQRNKGNFPGRFSGRQFSNSRSEMNVSTLELGDSALYLCASSLEGGGPDTQYFGPGTRLTVL.

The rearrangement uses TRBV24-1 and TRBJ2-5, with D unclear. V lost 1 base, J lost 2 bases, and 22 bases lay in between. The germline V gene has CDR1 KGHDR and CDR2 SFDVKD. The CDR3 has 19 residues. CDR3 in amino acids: CATSDFLGPDPENQETQYF. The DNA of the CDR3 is TGTGCCACCAGTGATTTCCTGGGCCCGGACCCAGAAAATCAAGAGACCCAGTACTTC.

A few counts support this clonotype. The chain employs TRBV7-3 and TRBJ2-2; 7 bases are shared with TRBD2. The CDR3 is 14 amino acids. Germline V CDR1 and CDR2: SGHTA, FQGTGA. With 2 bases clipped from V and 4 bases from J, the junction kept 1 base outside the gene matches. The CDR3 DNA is TGTGCCAGCAGCTTATGGGGGGGCACCGGGGAGCTGTTTTTT. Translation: CASSLWGGTGELFF.

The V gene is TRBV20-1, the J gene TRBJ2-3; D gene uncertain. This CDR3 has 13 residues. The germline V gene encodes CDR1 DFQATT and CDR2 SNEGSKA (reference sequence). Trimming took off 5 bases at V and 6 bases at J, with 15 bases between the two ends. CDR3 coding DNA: TGCAGTGCTGATCGGGCCAGAGGCGATACGCAGTATTTT. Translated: CSADRARGDTQYF.

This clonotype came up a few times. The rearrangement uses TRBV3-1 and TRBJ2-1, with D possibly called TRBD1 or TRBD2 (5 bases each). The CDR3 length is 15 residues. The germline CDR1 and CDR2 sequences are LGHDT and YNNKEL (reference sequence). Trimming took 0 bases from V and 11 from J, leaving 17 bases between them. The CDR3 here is CASSQEGVVGDKQFF. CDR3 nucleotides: TGTGCCAGCAGCCAAGAGGGGGTTGTGGGGGATAAGCAGTTCTTC.

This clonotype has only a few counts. CDR3 bases: TGTGCCAGCTCCCCGGCTTCCTCCTACGAGCAGTACGTC. It translates to CASSPASSYEQYV. The genes are TRBV18 and TRBJ2-7; D gene ambiguous. There are 13 residues in the CDR3. Germline CDR1 reads KGHSH; CDR2 reads LQKENI. V shed 6 bases and J shed 0 bases, with 9 bases lying between them.

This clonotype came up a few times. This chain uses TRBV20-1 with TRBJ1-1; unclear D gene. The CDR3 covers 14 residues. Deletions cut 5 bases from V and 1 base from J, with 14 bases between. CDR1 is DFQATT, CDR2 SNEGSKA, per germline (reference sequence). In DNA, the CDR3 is TGCAGTGCTTCTCCGGGAAGTAGGAACACTGAAGCTTTCTTT. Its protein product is CSASPGSRNTEAFF.

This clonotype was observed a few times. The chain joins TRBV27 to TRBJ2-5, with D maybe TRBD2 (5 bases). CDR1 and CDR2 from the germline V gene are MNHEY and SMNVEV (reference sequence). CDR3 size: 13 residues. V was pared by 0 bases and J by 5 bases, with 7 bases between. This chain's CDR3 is CASSLSWRETQYF. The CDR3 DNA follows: TGTGCCAGCAGTTTATCTTGGAGGGAGACCCAGTACTTC.

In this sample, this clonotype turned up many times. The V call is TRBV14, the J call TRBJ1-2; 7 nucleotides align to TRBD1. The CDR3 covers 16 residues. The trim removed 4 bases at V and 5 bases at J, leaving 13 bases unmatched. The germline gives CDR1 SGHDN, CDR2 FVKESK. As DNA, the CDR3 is TGTGCCAGCAGCCTGACAGGGTCCAGCCTTTCTTATGGCTACACCTTC. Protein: CASSLTGSSLSYGYTF.

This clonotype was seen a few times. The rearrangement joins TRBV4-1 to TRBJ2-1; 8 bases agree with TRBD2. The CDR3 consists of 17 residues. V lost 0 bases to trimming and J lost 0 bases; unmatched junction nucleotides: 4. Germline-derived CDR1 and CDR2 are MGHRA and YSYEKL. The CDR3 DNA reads TGCGCCAGCAGCCAAGATCCGGGGGGGATCTCCTACAATGAGCAGTTCTTC. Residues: CASSQDPGGISYNEQFF.

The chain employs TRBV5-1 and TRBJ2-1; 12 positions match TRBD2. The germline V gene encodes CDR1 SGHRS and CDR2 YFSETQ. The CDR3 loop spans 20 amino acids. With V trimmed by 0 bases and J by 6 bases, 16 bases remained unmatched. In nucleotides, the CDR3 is TGCGCCAGCAGCTTGGATACGTTTTTTCGGCCTAGCGGGGGGGCCAATGAGCAGTTCTTC. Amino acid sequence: CASSLDTFFRPSGGANEQFF.

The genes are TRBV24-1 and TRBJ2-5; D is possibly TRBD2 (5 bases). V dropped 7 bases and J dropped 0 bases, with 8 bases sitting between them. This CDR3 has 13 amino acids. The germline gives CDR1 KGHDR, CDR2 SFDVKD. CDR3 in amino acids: CATRQRYQETQYF. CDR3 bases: TGTGCCACCAGACAGCGGTACCAAGAGACCCAGTACTTC.

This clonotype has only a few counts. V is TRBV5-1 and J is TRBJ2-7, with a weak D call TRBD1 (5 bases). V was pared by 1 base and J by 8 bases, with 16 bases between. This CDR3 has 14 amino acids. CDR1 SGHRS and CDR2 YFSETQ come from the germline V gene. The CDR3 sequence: CASSLSGNSFQQYF. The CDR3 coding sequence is TGCGCCAGCAGCTTGTCAGGGAATTCTTTCCAGCAGTACTTC. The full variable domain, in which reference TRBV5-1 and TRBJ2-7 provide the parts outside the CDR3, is KAGVTQTPRYLIKTRGQQVTLSCSPISGHRSVSWYQQTPGQGLQFLFEYFSETQRNKGNFPGRFSGRQFSNSRSEMNVSTLELGDSALYLCASSLSGNSFQQYFGPGTRLTVT.

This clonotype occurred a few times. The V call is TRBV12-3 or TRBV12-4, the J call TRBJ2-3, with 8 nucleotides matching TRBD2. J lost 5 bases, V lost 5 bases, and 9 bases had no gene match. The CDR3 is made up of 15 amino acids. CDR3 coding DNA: TGTGCCAGCAGTCAAAGCGGGGGCTCGGGAGATACGCAGTATTTT. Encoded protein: CASSQSGGSGDTQYF.

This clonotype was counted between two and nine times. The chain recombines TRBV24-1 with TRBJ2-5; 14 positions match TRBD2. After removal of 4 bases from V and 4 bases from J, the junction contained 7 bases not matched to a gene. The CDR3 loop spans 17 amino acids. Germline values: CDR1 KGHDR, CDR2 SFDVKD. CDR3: CATSDRGLAGVGETQYF. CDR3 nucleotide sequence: TGTGCCACCAGTGACCGGGGACTAGCGGGAGTAGGAGAGACCCAGTACTTC.

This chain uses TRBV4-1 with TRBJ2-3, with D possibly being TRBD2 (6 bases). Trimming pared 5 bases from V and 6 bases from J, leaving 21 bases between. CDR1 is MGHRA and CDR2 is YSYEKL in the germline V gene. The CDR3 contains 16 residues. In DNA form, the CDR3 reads TGCGCCAGCAGCAACCTCCCAAGGGGCCGGGAGGATACGCAGTATTTT. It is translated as CASSNLPRGREDTQYF.

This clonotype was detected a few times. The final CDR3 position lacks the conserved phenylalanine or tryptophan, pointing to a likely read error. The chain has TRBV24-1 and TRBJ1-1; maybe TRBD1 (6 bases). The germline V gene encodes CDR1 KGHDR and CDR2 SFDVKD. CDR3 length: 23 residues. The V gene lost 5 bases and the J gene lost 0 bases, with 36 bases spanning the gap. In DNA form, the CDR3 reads TGTGCCACCAGTGCGATGAACACCAAAAAAAGCCCTTACAGGGCACTTTTGAACACTGAAGCTTTCCTT. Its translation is CATSAMNTKKSPYRALLNTEAFL.

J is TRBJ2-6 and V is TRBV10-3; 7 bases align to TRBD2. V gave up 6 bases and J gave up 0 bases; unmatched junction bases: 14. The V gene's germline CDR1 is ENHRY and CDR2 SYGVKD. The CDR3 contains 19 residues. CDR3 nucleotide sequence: TGTGCCATCAGGTCCCCGGAGCGGGGTGGGGGCTCTGGGGCCAACGTCCTGACTTTC. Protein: CAIRSPERGGGSGANVLTF.

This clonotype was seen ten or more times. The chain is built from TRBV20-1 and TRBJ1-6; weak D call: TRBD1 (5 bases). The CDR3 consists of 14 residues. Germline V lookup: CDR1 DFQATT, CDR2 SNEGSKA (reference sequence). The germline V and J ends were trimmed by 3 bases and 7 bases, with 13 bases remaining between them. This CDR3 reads CSARDDSRNSPLHF. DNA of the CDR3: TGCAGTGCTAGGGACGACAGTCGGAATTCACCCCTCCACTTT.

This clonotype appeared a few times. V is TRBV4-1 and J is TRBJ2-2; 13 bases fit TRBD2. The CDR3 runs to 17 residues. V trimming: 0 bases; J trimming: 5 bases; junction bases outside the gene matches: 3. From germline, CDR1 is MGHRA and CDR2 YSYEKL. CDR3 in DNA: TGCGCCAGCAGCCAAGATAAGACTAGCGGGAGGACCGGGGAGCTGTTTTTT. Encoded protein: CASSQDKTSGRTGELFF.